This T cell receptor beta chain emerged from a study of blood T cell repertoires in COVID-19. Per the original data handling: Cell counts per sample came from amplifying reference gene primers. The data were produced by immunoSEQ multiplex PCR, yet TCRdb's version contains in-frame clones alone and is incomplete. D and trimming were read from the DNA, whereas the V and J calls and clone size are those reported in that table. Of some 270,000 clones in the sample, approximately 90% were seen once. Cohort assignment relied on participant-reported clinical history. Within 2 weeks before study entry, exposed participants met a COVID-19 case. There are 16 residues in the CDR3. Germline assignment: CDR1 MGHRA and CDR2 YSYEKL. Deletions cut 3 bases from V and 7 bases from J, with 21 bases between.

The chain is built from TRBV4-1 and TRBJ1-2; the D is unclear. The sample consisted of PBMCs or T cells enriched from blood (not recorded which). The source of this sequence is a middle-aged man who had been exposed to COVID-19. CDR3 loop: CASSQRPAAEVGGYTF. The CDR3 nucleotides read TGCGCCAGCAGCCAGAGGCCGGCAGCTGAAGTAGGTGGCTACACCTTC.